Listed here is a single T cell receptor beta chain. This specimen comes from a study of PD-1 blockade in mismatch repair-deficient tumors. Study-wide context: All were previously treated, progressing patients with 12 mismatch repair-deficient cancer types.

TCRdb's copy holds only in-frame clones and misses some; the assay was immunoSEQ multiplex PCR. The table includes 100,000 to 150,000 clones, about 88% detected once. Germline loops: CDR1 SGHDN, CDR2 FVKESK. V was pared by 4 bases and J by 13 bases, with 23 bases between. This CDR3 comprises 15 residues. V usage is TRBV14 and J usage is TRBJ2-1, with a weak D call TRBD2 (5 bases). Sequenced material: peripheral blood, taken 72 weeks after starting pembrolizumab. This TCR was sampled from an adult with mismatch repair-deficient cancer. DNA for the CDR3: TGTGCCAGCAGCCTTACGACCGGGAACTACCCGATCCAGTTCTTC. It codes for CASSLTTGNYPIQFF.